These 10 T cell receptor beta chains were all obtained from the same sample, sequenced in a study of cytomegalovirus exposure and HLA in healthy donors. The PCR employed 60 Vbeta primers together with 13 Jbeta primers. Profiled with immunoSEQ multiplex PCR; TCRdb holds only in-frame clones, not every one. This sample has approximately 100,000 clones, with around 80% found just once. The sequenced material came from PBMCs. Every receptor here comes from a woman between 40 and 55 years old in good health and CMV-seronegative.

The CDR3 is CASNDIAVTQYF. CDR3 nucleotide sequence: TGTGCCAGCAATGACATAGCGGTCACGCAGTATTTT. V usage is TRBV25-1 and J usage is TRBJ2-3; D possibly corresponds to TRBD2 (6 bases). V dropped 7 bases and J dropped 9 bases, with 14 bases sitting between them. Germline CDR1 and CDR2: MGHDK and SYGVNS. CDR3 length: 12 residues.

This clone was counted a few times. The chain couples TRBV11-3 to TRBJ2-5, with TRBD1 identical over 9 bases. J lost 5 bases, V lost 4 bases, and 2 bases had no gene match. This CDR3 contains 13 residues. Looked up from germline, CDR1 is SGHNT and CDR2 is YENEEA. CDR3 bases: TGTGCCAGCAGCTACGGACAGGGGGAGACCCAGTACTTC. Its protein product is CASSYGQGETQYF.

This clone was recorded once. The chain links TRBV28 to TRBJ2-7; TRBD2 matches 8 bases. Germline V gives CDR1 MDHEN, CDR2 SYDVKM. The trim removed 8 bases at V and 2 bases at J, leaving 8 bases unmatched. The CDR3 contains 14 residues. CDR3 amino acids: CASGNLAGPYEQYF. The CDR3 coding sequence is TGTGCCAGCGGCAACTTAGCGGGACCCTACGAGCAGTACTTC.

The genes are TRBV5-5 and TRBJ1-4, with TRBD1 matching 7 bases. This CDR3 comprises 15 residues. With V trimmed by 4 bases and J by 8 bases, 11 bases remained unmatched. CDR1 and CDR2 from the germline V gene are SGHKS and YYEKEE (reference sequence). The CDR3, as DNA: TGTGCCAGCAGCCAGGGGGATCCTTTCGGGGAAAAACTGTTTTTT. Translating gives CASSQGDPFGEKLFF.

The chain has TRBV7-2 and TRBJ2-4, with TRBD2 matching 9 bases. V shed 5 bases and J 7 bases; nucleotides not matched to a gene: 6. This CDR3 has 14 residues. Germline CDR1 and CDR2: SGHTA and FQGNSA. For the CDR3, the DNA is TGTGCCAGCAGCGCAGGGACTAGCAGGAACATTCAGTACTTC. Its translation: CASSAGTSRNIQYF.

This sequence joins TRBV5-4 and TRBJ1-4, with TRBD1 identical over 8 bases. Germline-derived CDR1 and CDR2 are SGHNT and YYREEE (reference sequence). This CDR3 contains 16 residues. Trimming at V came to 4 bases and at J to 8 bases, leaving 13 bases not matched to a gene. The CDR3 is CASSPGGDRSEEKLFF. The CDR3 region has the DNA TGTGCCAGCAGCCCTGGGGGGGACAGGTCGGAAGAAAAACTGTTTTTT.

CDR3 nucleotide sequence: TGTGCCACCAGCAGCCGCCCAGGGAATGAGCAGTTCTTC. Protein: CATSSRPGNEQFF. This chain uses TRBV15 with TRBJ2-1; the D gene is possibly TRBD1 (5 bases). The germline CDR1 and CDR2 sequences are LNHNV and YYDKDF (reference sequence). This CDR3 contains 13 residues. Between the trimmed V and J ends, which lost 3 bases and 7 bases, there was a span of 10 bases.

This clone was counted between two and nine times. The CDR3 DNA sequence: TGTGCCAGGGGCATACAGGGCTACGAGCAGTACTTC. This encodes CARGIQGYEQYF. The gene calls are TRBV27 and TRBJ2-7; perhaps TRBD1 as D (6 bases). Germline CDR1 and CDR2: MNHEY and SMNVEV (reference sequence). The CDR3 runs to 12 residues. Trimming removed 9 bases from V and 3 bases from J, with 12 bases in between.

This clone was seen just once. The CDR3 region has the DNA TGTGCCAGCAGCTTAATAGAGGAGCAGTTCTTC. The encoded protein is CASSLIEEQFF. This rearrangement joins TRBV7-9 to TRBJ2-1; D uncertain. The CDR3 sequence is 11 residues long. The V end was cut by 2 bases, the J end by 10 bases, with 6 bases between. The germline V gene has CDR1 SEHNR and CDR2 FQNEAQ (reference sequence). Looking up the rest from reference TRBV7-9 and TRBJ2-1 gives the full variable domain: DTGVSQNPRHKITKRGQNVTFRCDPISEHNRLYWYRQTLGQGPEFLTYFQNEAQLEKSRLLSDRFSAERPKGSFSTLEIQRTEQGDSAMYLCASSLIEEQFFGPGTRLTVL.

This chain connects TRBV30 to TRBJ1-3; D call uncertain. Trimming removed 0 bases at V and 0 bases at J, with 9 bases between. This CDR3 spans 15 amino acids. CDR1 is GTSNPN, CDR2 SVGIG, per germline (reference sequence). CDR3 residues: CAWSVLRLSGNTIYF. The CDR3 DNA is TGTGCCTGGAGTGTACTACGGCTCTCTGGAAACACCATATATTTT.